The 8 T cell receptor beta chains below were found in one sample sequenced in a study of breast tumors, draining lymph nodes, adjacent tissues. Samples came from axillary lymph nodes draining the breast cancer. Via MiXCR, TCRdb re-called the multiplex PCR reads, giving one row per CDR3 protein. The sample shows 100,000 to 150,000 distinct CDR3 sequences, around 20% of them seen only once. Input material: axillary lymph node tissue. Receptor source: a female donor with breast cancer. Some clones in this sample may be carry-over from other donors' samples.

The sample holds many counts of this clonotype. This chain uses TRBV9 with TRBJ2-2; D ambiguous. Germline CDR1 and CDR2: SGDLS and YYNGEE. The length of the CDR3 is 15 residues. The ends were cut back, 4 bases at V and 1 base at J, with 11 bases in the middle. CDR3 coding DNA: TGTGCCAGCAGCTCTGGGCACCTGAACACCGGGGAGCTGTTTTTT. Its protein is CASSSGHLNTGELFF.

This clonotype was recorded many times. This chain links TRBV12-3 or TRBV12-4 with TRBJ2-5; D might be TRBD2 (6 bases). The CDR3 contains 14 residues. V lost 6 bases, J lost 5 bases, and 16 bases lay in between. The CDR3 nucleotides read TGTGCCAGCAGCAGTCGGGGGTCCGACGAGACCCAGTACTTC. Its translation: CASSSRGSDETQYF.

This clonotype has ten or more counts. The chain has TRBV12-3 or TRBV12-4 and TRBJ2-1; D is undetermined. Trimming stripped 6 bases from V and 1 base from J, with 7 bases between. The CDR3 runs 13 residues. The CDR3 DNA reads TGTGCCAGCAGCCTCGCGTCCTACAATGAGCAGTTCTTC. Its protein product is CASSLASYNEQFF.

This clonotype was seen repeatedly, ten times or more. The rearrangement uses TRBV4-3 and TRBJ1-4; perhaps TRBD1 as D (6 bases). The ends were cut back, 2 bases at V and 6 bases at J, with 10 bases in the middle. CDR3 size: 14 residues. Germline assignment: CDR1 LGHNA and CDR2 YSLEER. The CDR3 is CASSQYSGDEKLFF. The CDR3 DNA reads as TGCGCCAGCAGCCAATATTCAGGGGATGAAAAACTGTTTTTT.

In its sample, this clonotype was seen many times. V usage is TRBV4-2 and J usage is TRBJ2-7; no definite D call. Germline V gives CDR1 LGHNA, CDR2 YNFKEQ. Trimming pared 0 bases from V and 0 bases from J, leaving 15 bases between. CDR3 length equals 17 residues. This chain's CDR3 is CASSQDFYRALSYEQYF. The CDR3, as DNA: TGTGCCAGCAGCCAAGATTTTTATCGAGCTCTCTCCTACGAGCAGTACTTC.

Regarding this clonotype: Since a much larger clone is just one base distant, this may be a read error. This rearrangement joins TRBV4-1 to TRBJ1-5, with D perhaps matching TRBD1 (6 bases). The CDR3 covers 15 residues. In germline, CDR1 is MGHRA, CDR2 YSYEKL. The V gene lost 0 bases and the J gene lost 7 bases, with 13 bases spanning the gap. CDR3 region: CASSQDGTTTQPQHF. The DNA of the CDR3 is TGCGCCAGCAGCCAAGATGGGACAACAACCCAGCCCCAGCATTTT.

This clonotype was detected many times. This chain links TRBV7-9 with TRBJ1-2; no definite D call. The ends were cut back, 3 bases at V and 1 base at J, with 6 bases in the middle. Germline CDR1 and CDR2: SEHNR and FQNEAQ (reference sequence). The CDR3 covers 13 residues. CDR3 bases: TGTGCCAGCAGCTTGGAGGGTAACTATGGCTACACCTTC. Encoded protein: CASSLEGNYGYTF.

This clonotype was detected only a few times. The CDR3 bases are TGTGCCAGCAGCCCGGGACAGGGGGTTGCTGGGGCCAACGTCCTGACTTTC. Amino acids: CASSPGQGVAGANVLTF. The gene calls are TRBV28 and TRBJ2-6, with 11 positions matching TRBD1. CDR1 MDHEN and CDR2 SYDVKM come from the germline V gene. This CDR3 spans 17 amino acids. Trimming cost V 6 bases and J 2 bases; bases outside gene matches: 6.